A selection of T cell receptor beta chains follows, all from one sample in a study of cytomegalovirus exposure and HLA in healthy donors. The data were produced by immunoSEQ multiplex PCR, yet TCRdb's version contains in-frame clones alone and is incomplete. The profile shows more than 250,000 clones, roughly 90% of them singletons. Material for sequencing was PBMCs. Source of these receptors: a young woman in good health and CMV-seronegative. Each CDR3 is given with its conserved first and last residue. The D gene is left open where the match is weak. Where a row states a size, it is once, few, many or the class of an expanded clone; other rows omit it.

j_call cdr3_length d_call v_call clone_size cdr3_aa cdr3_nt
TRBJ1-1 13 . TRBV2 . CASSVLGVTEAFF TGTGCCAGCAGTGTCCTGGGAGTCACTGAAGCTTTCTTT
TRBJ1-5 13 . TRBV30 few CAWSVGDNQPQHF TGTGCCTGGAGTGTCGGAGACAATCAGCCCCAGCATTTT
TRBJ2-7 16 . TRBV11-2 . CASSLISPLKGYEQYF TGTGCCAGCAGCTTAATATCCCCACTAAAAGGCTACGAGCAGTACTTC
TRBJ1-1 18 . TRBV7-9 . CASSPSGTGKKRGTEAFF TGTGCCAGCAGCCCCTCCGGTACAGGGAAGAAAAGGGGCACTGAAGCTTTCTTT
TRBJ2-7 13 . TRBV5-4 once CASSWQAAAEQYF TGTGCCAGCAGTTGGCAGGCCGCAGCCGAGCAGTACTTC
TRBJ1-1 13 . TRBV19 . CASTKTANTEAFF TGTGCCAGTACCAAGACAGCGAACACTGAAGCTTTCTTT
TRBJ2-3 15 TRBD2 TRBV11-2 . CASSPLAGVTDTQYF TGTGCCAGCAGCCCACTAGCGGGGGTGACAGATACGCAGTATTTT
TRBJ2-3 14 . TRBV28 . CATKEGLSTDTQYF TGTGCCACCAAGGAAGGACTAAGCACAGATACGCAGTATTTT
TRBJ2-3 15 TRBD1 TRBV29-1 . CSVGGQGAGTDTQYF TGCAGCGTTGGTGGGCAGGGGGCGGGAACAGATACGCAGTATTTT
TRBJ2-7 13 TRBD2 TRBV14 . CASSEGLFDEQYF TGTGCCAGCAGCGAGGGACTATTCGACGAGCAGTACTTC
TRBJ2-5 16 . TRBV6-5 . CASSYSTGRGQETQYF TGTGCCAGCAGTTACTCGACCGGGCGAGGGCAAGAGACCCAGTACTTC
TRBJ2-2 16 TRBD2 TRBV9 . CASSAPAPGGAGELFF TGTGCCAGCAGCGCCCCTGCCCCGGGGGGGGCCGGGGAGCTGTTTTTT
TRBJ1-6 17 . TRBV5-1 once CASSGGIQAGGNSPLHF TGCGCCAGCAGCGGGGGGATACAGGCCGGAGGTAATTCACCCCTCCACTTT
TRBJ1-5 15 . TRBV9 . CASSVSDSENQPQHF TGTGCCAGCAGCGTCTCGGACTCGGAAAATCAGCCCCAGCATTTT
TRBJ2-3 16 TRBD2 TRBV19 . CASRVTSGGVSDTQYF TGTGCCAGTAGAGTCACTAGCGGGGGGGTGTCAGATACGCAGTATTTT
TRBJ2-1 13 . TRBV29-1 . CSVDSSPYNEQFF TGCAGCGTCGACAGTTCCCCCTACAATGAGCAGTTCTTC
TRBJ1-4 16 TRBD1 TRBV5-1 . CASSPESQGVGEKLFF TGCGCCAGCAGCCCGGAATCCCAGGGGGTCGGGGAAAAACTGTTTTTT
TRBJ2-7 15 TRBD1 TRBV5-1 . CASSPLGTGRYEQYF TGCGCCAGCAGCCCCCTCGGGACAGGGCGTTACGAGCAGTACTTC
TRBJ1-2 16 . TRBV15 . CATSRVGSAFNYGYTF TGTGCCACCAGCAGAGTAGGAAGCGCCTTTAACTATGGCTACACCTTC
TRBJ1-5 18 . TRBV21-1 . CASSKALGTESWHQPQHF TGTGCCAGCAGCAAAGCGCTGGGGACAGAGAGTTGGCATCAGCCCCAGCATTTT
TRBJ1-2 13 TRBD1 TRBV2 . CASSLDRAYGYTF TGTGCCAGCAGCCTGGACAGGGCCTATGGCTACACCTTC
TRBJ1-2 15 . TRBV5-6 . CASSLGFGLGGGYTF TGTGCCAGCAGCCTTGGTTTCGGGCTCGGCGGGGGCTACACCTTC
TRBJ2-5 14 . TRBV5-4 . CASSVRDSVETQYF TGTGCCAGCAGCGTCAGGGATTCAGTGGAGACCCAGTACTTC
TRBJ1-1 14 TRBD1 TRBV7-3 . CASSEPRGDTEAFF TGTGCCAGCAGCGAACCCAGGGGGGACACTGAAGCTTTCTTT
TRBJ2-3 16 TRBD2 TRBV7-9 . CASSLSSGGWTDTQYF TGTGCCAGCAGCTTGTCTAGCGGGGGGTGGACAGATACGCAGTATTTT
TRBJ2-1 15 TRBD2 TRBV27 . CASSLIAGGPNEQFF TGTGCCAGCAGTTTAATCGCGGGGGGCCCCAATGAGCAGTTCTTC
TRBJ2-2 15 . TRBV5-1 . CASSLIGVSPGELFF TGCGCCAGCAGCTTGATAGGGGTTAGCCCCGGGGAGCTGTTTTTT
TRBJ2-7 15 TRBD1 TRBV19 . CASSTWTGGDYEQYF TGTGCCAGTAGTACCTGGACAGGGGGGGACTACGAGCAGTACTTC
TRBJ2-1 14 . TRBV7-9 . CASSLRGYYNEQFF TGTGCCAGCAGCTTAAGGGGTTACTACAATGAGCAGTTCTTC
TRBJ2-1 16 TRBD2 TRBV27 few CASRLAGGIVYNEQFF TGTGCCAGCAGACTAGCGGGGGGTATTGTTTACAATGAGCAGTTCTTC
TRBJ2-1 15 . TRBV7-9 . CASSFSWRAYNEQFF TGTGCCAGCAGCTTCTCGTGGAGAGCCTACAATGAGCAGTTCTTC
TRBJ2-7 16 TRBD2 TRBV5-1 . CASSISGGSRTYEQYF TGCGCCAGCAGCATTAGCGGGGGAAGTAGGACCTACGAGCAGTACTTC
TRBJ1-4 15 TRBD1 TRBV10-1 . CATDDREATNEKLFF TGCGCCACCGACGACAGGGAGGCGACTAATGAAAAACTGTTTTTT
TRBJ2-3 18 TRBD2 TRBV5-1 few CASSLALSGGWSTDTQYF TGCGCCAGCAGCTTGGCCTTGAGCGGGGGCTGGAGCACAGATACGCAGTATTTT
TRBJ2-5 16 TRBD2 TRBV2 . CASSGLAGGLQETQYF TGTGCCAGCAGTGGTCTAGCGGGGGGCCTCCAAGAGACCCAGTACTTC
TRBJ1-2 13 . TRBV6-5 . CASTEYRGNGYTF TGTGCCAGCACAGAATATCGGGGTAATGGCTACACCTTC
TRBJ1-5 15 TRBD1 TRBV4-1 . CASSQVEGANQPQHF TGCGCCAGCAGCCAAGTGGAGGGGGCCAATCAGCCCCAGCATTTT
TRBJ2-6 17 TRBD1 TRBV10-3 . CAIRGTGDSTGANVLTF TGTGCCATCAGGGGGACAGGTGATTCTACGGGGGCCAACGTCCTGACTTTC
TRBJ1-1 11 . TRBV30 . CAWSARSEAFF TGTGCCTGGAGCGCGAGGTCTGAAGCTTTCTTT
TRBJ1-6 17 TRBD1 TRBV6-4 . CASSEQPTGQANSPLHF TGTGCCAGCAGTGAACAACCGACGGGACAGGCGAATTCACCCCTCCACTTT
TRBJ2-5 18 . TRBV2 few CASIGAQRFAGKQETQYF TGTGCCAGCATAGGAGCTCAGCGGTTTGCGGGGAAACAAGAGACCCAGTACTTC
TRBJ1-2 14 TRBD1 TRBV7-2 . CASSPGTGWDGYTF TGTGCCAGCAGCCCCGGGACAGGGTGGGACGGCTACACCTTC
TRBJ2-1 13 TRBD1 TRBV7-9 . CSSSLGGVGEQFF TGTTCCAGCAGCTTAGGGGGCGTGGGTGAGCAGTTCTTC
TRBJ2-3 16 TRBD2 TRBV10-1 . CASSERAGDLTDTQYF TGCGCCAGCAGTGAGAGGGCGGGGGACCTCACAGATACGCAGTATTTT
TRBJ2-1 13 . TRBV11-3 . CASSLGSSNEQFF TGTGCCAGCAGCTTAGGTAGTTCCAATGAGCAGTTCTTC
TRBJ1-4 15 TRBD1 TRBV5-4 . CASSGPGTGVEKLFF TGTGCCAGCAGCGGCCCCGGGACAGGGGTCGAAAAACTGTTTTTT
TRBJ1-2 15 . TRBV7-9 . CSSSLLQGLDYGYTF TGTTCCAGCAGCTTACTCCAGGGGTTGGACTATGGCTACACCTTC
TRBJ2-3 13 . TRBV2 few CARSGSGTDTQYF TGTGCCAGGAGCGGGTCGGGCACAGATACGCAGTATTTT
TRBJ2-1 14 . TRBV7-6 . CASSLARDYNEQFF TGTGCCAGCAGCTTAGCGCGGGACTACAATGAGCAGTTCTTC
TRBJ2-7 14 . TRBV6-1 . CASRKGQLTYEQYF TGTGCCAGCAGAAAAGGACAGCTTACCTACGAGCAGTACTTC
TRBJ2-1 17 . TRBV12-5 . CASGRSGAVSSYNEQFF TGTGCTAGTGGACGATCTGGGGCAGTGAGCTCCTACAATGAGCAGTTCTTC
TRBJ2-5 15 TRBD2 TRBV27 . CASSLWSGVVETQYF TGTGCCAGCAGTTTATGGAGCGGGGTCGTTGAGACCCAGTACTTC
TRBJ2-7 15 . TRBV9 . CASSVGAEGLYEQYF TGTGCCAGCAGCGTTGGAGCTGAGGGACTCTACGAGCAGTACTTC
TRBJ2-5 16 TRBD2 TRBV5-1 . CASSSQAGVKQETQYF TGCGCCAGCAGCTCGCAAGCGGGGGTGAAACAAGAGACCCAGTACTTC
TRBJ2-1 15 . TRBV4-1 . CASSQGLLRVDEQFF TGCGCCAGCAGCCAAGGCCTACTCAGGGTTGATGAGCAGTTCTTC
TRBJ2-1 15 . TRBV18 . CASSPIGGSYNEQFF TGTGCCAGCTCACCAATCGGGGGCTCCTACAATGAGCAGTTCTTC
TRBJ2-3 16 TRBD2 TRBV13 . CASSARLAGVTDTQYF TGTGCCAGCAGCGCTCGGCTAGCGGGGGTCACAGATACGCAGTATTTT